The T cell receptor beta chain described here comes from a study of human T cells and chemical hapten exposure. V was pared by 7 bases and J by 5 bases, with 4 bases of the junction left unmatched. The CDR3 length is 13 residues. CDR1 SQVTM and CDR2 ANQGSEA come from the germline V gene. From the RACE reads, TCRdb called clonotypes with MiXCR, one entry per CDR3 protein. The data show some 380,000 distinct CDR3 sequences, approximately 5% seen once. Time point: patch test 1, 2 weeks after DPC sensitization. Indicated treatment: therapeutic diphenylcyclopropenone sensitization with weekly scalp DPC. V usage is TRBV29-1 and J usage is TRBJ2-1; TRBD1 matches at 11 bases. Source: whole blood, taken in connection with sensitization to the hapten diphenylcyclopropenone (DPC). The clonotype was recovered from a woman between 45 and 60 years old with alopecia areata. Some clones in this sample may be carry-over from other donors' samples. CDR3 DNA: TGCAGCGGGGGACAGGGGGGACACAATGAGCAGTTCTTC. Protein product: CSGGQGGHNEQFF.